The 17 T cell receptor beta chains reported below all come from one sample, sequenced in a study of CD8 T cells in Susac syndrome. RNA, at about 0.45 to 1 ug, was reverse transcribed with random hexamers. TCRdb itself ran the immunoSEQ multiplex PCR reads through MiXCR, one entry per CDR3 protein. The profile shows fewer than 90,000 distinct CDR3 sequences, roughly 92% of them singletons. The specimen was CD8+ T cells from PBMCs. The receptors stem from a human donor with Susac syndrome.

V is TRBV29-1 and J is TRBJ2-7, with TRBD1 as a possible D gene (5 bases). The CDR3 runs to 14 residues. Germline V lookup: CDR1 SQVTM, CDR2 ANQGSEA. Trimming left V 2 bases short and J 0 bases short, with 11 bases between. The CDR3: CSVESQGSSYEQYF. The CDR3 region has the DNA TGCAGCGTTGAATCTCAGGGTAGCTCCTACGAGCAGTACTTC.

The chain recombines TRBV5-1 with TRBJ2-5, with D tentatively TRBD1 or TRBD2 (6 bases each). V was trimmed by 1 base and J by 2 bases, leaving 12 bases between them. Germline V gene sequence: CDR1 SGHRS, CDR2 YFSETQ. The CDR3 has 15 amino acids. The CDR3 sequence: CASSLKGGPQETQYF. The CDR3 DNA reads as TGCGCCAGCAGCTTGAAGGGGGGACCACAAGAGACCCAGTACTTC.

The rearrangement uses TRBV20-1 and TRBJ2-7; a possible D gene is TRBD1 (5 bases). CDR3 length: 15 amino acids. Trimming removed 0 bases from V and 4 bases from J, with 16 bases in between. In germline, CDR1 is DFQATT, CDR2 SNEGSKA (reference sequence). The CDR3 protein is CSARDSTGLGYEQYF. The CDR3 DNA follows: TGCAGTGCTAGAGATAGTACAGGTCTGGGGTACGAGCAGTACTTC.

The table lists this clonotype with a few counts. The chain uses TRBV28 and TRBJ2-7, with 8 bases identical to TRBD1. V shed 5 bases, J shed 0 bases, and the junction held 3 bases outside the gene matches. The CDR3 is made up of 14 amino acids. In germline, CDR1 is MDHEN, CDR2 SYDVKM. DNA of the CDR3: TGTGCCAGCAGTGGACAGGGACTCTCCTACGAGCAGTACTTC. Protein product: CASSGQGLSYEQYF.

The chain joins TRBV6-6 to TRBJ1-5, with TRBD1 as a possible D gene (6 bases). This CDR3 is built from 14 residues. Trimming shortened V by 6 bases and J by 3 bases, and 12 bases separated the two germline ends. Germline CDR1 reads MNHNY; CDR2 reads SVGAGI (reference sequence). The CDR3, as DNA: TGTGCCAGCAGCTCGGACAGCCTCAATCAGCCCCAGCATTTT. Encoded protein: CASSSDSLNQPQHF.

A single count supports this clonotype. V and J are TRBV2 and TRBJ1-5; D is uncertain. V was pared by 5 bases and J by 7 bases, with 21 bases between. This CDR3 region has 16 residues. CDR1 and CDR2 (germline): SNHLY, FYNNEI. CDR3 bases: TGTGCCAGCAGTCCTTACCACAGCGAGAGTGAACAGCCCCAGCATTTT. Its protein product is CASSPYHSESEQPQHF.

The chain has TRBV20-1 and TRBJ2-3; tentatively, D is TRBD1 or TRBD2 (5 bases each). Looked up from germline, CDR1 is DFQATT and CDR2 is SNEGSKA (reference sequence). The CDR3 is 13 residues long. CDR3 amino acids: CSNSRGRTDTQYF. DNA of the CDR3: TGCAGCAACAGCCGGGGCCGTACAGATACGCAGTATTTT.

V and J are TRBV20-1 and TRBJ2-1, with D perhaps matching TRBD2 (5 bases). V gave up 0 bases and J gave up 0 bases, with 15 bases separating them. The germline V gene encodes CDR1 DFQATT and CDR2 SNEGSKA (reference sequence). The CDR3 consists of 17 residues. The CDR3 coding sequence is TGCAGTGCTAGAGACCCTAGCCCGACCAGCTCCTACAATGAGCAGTTCTTC. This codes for CSARDPSPTSSYNEQFF.

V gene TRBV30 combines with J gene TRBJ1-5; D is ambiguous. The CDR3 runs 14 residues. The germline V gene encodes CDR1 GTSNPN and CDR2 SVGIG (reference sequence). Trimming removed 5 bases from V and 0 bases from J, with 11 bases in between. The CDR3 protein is CAWGGPSSNQPQHF. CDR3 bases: TGTGCCTGGGGCGGACCCAGTAGCAATCAGCCCCAGCATTTT.

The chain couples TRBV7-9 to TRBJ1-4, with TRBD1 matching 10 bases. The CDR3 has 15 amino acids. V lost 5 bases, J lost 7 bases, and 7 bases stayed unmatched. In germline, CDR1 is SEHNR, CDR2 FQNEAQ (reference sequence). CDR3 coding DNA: TGTGCCAGCAGCGTAACGGGACAGGGGCTTGAAAAACTGTTTTTT. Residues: CASSVTGQGLEKLFF.

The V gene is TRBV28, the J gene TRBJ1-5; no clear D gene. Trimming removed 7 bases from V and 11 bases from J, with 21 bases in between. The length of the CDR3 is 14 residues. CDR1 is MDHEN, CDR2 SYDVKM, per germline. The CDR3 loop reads CASTTQAPSTSQHF. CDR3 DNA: TGTGCCAGCACTACCCAGGCCCCGTCAACCTCCCAGCATTTT.

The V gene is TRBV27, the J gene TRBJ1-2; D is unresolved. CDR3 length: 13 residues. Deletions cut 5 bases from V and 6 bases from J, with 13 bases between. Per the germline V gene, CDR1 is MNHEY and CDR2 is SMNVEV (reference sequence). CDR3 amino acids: CASSPSRDNGYTF. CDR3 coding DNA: TGTGCCAGCAGTCCCTCCCGAGATAATGGCTACACCTTC.

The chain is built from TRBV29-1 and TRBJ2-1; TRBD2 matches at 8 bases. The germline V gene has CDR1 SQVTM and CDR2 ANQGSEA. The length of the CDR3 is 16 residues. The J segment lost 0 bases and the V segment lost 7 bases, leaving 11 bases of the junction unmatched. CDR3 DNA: TGCAGCGCCTTAAGCGGGGGAGAGAGCTCCTACAATGAGCAGTTCTTC. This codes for CSALSGGESSYNEQFF.

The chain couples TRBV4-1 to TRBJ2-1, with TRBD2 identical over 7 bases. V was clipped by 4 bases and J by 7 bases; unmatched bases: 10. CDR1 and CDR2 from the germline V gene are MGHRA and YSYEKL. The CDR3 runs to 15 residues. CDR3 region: CASSRPVARGNEQFF. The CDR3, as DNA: TGCGCCAGCAGCCGGCCCGTCGCGCGGGGGAATGAGCAGTTCTTC.

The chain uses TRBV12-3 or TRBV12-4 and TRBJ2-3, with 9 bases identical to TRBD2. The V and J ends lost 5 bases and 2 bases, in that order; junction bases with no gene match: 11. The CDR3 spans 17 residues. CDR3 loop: CASSVSGTSRSTDTQYF. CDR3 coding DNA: TGTGCCAGCAGTGTATCCGGGACTAGCAGATCCACAGATACGCAGTATTTT.

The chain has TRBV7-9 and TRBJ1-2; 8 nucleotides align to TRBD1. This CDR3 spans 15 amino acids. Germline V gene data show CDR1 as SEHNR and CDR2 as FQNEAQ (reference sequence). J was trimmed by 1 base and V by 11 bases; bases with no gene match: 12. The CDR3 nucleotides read TGTGCCTCCCGGACAGGGTACGAAGATAACTATGGCTACACCTTC. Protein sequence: CASRTGYEDNYGYTF.

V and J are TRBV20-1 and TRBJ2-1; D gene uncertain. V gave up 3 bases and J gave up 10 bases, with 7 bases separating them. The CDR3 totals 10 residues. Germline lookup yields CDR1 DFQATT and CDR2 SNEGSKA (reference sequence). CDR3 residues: CSASLGEQFF. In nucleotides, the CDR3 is TGCAGTGCTAGTCTGGGGGAGCAGTTCTTC.